What follows describes a single TCR beta chain. This CDR3 comprises 14 residues. The ends were cut back, 3 bases at V and 1 base at J, with 13 bases in the middle. CDR1 and CDR2 (germline): GTSNPN, SVGIG (reference sequence). These data belong to a study of cytomegalovirus exposure and HLA in healthy donors. In the PCR, 60 Vbeta and 13 Jbeta primers were used. Only in-frame clones appear in the TCRdb table, and some are missing; sequencing was by immunoSEQ multiplex PCR. The listing contains roughly 90,000 clones. This rearrangement joins TRBV30 to TRBJ2-7; a possible D gene is TRBD1 (6 bases). What was sequenced was PBMCs. The clonotype originates from a man over 45 in good health and CMV-seropositive. The CDR3 sequence: CAWRQQGGSYEQYF. The CDR3 region has the DNA TGTGCCTGGAGACAACAGGGTGGTTCCTACGAGCAGTACTTC.